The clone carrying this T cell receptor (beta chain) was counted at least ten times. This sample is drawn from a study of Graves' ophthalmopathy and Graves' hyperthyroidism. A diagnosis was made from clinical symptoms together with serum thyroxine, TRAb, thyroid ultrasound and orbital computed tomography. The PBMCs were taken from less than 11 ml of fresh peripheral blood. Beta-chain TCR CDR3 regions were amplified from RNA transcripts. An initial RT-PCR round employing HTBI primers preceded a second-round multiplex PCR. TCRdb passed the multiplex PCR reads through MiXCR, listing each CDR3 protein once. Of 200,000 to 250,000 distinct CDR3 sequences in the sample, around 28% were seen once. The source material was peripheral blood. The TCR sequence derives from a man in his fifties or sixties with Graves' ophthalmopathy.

CDR3 DNA: TGCGCCAGCAGCCAAGACACAGGGCGTGACTATGGCTACACCTTC. This encodes CASSQDTGRDYGYTF. The rearrangement uses TRBV4-1 and TRBJ1-2, with D perhaps TRBD1 (6 bases). Germline V lookup: CDR1 MGHRA, CDR2 YSYEKL. There are 15 residues in the CDR3. The ends were cut back, 0 bases at V and 3 bases at J, with 11 bases in the middle.